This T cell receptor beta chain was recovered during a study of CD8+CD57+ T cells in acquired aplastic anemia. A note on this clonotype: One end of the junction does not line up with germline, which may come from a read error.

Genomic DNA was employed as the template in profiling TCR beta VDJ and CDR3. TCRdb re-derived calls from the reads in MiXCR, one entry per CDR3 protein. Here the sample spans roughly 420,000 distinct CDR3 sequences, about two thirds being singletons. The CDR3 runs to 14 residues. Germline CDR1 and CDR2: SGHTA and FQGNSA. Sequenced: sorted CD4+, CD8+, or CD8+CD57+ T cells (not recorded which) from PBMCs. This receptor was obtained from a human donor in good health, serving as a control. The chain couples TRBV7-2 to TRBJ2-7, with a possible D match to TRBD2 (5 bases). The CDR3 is CASSDLADTHELGF. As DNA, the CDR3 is TGTGCCAGCAGTGATCTAGCAGATACGCACGAGCTTGGCTTC.